This is a list of T cell receptor beta chains from one sample in a study of control samples from healthy donors and cancer patients. Method: immunoSEQ multiplex PCR; TCRdb's copy keeps in-frame clones and lacks some. The sample includes approximately 230,000 clones, roughly 80% of them seen just once. The sequenced material came from PBMCs. All receptors come from an older woman with lung cancer. CDR3s include the opening cysteine and the closing phenylalanine or tryptophan. Fields, in order: J gene, D gene, V gene, clone size, CDR3 length, CDR3 DNA, CDR3 protein. The D gene is left open where the match is weak. The size field is filled for only some rows; it gives once, few, many or a size class.

j_gene: TRBJ2-5; d_gene: TRBD1; v_gene: TRBV6-2/TRBV6-3; abundance: -; len: 14; CDR3nt: TGTGCCAGCAGTTACGAGACAGGGGCGCAGACCCAGTACTTC; CDR3aa: CASSYETGAQTQYF
j_gene: TRBJ2-2; d_gene: -; v_gene: TRBV27; abundance: -; len: 14; CDR3nt: TGTGCCAGCAGATGGCAGGGGGGAACCGGGGAGCTGTTTTTT; CDR3aa: CASRWQGGTGELFF
j_gene: TRBJ2-3; d_gene: -; v_gene: TRBV7-2; abundance: -; len: 15; CDR3nt: TGTGCCAGCAGCTCCCAGGGGACTTACACAGATACGCAGTATTTT; CDR3aa: CASSSQGTYTDTQYF
j_gene: TRBJ2-5; d_gene: -; v_gene: TRBV7-9; abundance: -; len: 14; CDR3nt: TGTGCCAGCAGCTTAGCGCAGGGTAGGGAGACCCAGTACTTC; CDR3aa: CASSLAQGRETQYF
j_gene: TRBJ2-3; d_gene: -; v_gene: TRBV7-2; abundance: -; len: 15; CDR3nt: TGTGCCAGCAGCTTGGACAGAGATTTCACAGATACGCAGTATTTT; CDR3aa: CASSLDRDFTDTQYF
j_gene: TRBJ2-6; d_gene: -; v_gene: TRBV18; abundance: -; len: 18; CDR3nt: TGTGCCAGCTCACCGGGTCCAGGGAAGGATACTGGGGCCAACGTCCTGACTTTC; CDR3aa: CASSPGPGKDTGANVLTF
j_gene: TRBJ2-5; d_gene: TRBD2; v_gene: TRBV5-4; abundance: -; len: 16; CDR3nt: TGTGCCAGCAGCGTTCCGGGACTAGCGATTAAAGAGACCCAGTACTTC; CDR3aa: CASSVPGLAIKETQYF
j_gene: TRBJ1-4; d_gene: -; v_gene: TRBV2; abundance: -; len: 15; CDR3nt: TGTGCCAGCAGTGAAGGAGGGCAGGCTAATGAAAAACTGTTTTTT; CDR3aa: CASSEGGQANEKLFF
j_gene: TRBJ2-7; d_gene: -; v_gene: TRBV2; abundance: -; len: 15; CDR3nt: TGTGCCAGCGTAGTTTATGGGTTACCCGTGGACGAGCAGTACTTC; CDR3aa: CASVVYGLPVDEQYF
j_gene: TRBJ2-7; d_gene: -; v_gene: TRBV3-1/TRBV3-2; abundance: once; len: 13; CDR3nt: TGTGCCAGCAGCCCGGGACATGTCCACGAGCAGTACTTC; CDR3aa: CASSPGHVHEQYF
j_gene: TRBJ1-5; d_gene: TRBD1; v_gene: TRBV19; abundance: -; len: 14; CDR3nt: TGTGCCAGTAGCATGGACAGGGGAAATCAGCCCCAGCATTTT; CDR3aa: CASSMDRGNQPQHF
j_gene: TRBJ2-7; d_gene: -; v_gene: TRBV19; abundance: -; len: 14; CDR3nt: TGTGCCAGTAGTAGGACGGCAAGCTCCTACGAGCAGTACTTC; CDR3aa: CASSRTASSYEQYF
j_gene: TRBJ2-7; d_gene: TRBD2; v_gene: TRBV19; abundance: -; len: 15; CDR3nt: TGTGCCAGTAGCCTCTACCTAGCGGGGACCTACGAGCAGTACTTC; CDR3aa: CASSLYLAGTYEQYF
j_gene: TRBJ1-1; d_gene: TRBD1; v_gene: TRBV27; abundance: -; len: 13; CDR3nt: TGTGCCATCGGATCAGGGGGGGGGACTGAAGCTTTCTTT; CDR3aa: CAIGSGGGTEAFF
j_gene: TRBJ2-7; d_gene: TRBD1; v_gene: TRBV6-7; abundance: -; len: 18; CDR3nt: TGTGCCAGCAGTTACCCCCTTTCCGGGACAGGGGTTACCTACGAGCAGTACTTC; CDR3aa: CASSYPLSGTGVTYEQYF
j_gene: TRBJ1-1; d_gene: -; v_gene: TRBV5-4; abundance: -; len: 14; CDR3nt: TGTGCCAGCAGCTTGGAGGGGAGTGGGCGTGAAGCTTTCTTT; CDR3aa: CASSLEGSGREAFF
j_gene: TRBJ1-1; d_gene: -; v_gene: TRBV7-9; abundance: -; len: 12; CDR3nt: TGTGCCAGCAGCAAGGGTGGCACTGAAGCTTTCTTT; CDR3aa: CASSKGGTEAFF
j_gene: TRBJ1-2; d_gene: TRBD1; v_gene: TRBV29-1; abundance: -; len: 13; CDR3nt: TGCAGTGAACGGGCCGGGGACAGTGTACGCTACACCTTC; CDR3aa: CSERAGDSVRYTF
j_gene: TRBJ1-3; d_gene: -; v_gene: TRBV10-3; abundance: -; len: 13; CDR3nt: TGTGCCATCGGAGAAATCTCTGGAAACACCATATATTTT; CDR3aa: CAIGEISGNTIYF
j_gene: TRBJ1-5; d_gene: -; v_gene: TRBV19; abundance: -; len: 15; CDR3nt: TGTGCCAGTAGTATTGGGGCAGTCAGCAATCAGCCCCAGCATTTT; CDR3aa: CASSIGAVSNQPQHF
j_gene: TRBJ1-6; d_gene: -; v_gene: TRBV2; abundance: few; len: 15; CDR3nt: TGTGCCAGTAGATATGCGAGGGGAACGGATTCACCCCTCCACTTT; CDR3aa: CASRYARGTDSPLHF
j_gene: TRBJ1-1; d_gene: -; v_gene: TRBV27; abundance: -; len: 14; CDR3nt: TGTGCCAGCAGTCCGGGGCTCCCGGGGACTGAAGCTTTCTTT; CDR3aa: CASSPGLPGTEAFF
j_gene: TRBJ2-1; d_gene: TRBD2; v_gene: TRBV5-1; abundance: -; len: 15; CDR3nt: TGCGCCAGCAGCTTGGTAGCGGGCGCGTACAATGAGCAGTTCTTC; CDR3aa: CASSLVAGAYNEQFF
j_gene: TRBJ1-2; d_gene: -; v_gene: TRBV11-2; abundance: -; len: 14; CDR3nt: TGTGCCAGCAGCCGGGGGCAGGGTGACTATGGCTACACCTTC; CDR3aa: CASSRGQGDYGYTF
j_gene: TRBJ2-1; d_gene: TRBD2; v_gene: TRBV10-3; abundance: -; len: 15; CDR3nt: TGTGCCATCAGTGAGTCTAGCGGGAGCTCCAATGAGCAGTTCTTC; CDR3aa: CAISESSGSSNEQFF
j_gene: TRBJ2-3; d_gene: TRBD2; v_gene: TRBV29-1; abundance: -; len: 14; CDR3nt: TGCAGCGCACTGGCCCAGACTAGCGGGAGCCTCCTAAGTTTT; CDR3aa: CSALAQTSGSLLSF
j_gene: TRBJ2-5; d_gene: TRBD2; v_gene: TRBV7-9; abundance: -; len: 17; CDR3nt: TGTGCCAGCAGCACGACTAGCGGGGGGCCGAAGAGAGAGACCCAGTACTTC; CDR3aa: CASSTTSGGPKRETQYF
j_gene: TRBJ2-3; d_gene: -; v_gene: TRBV9; abundance: -; len: 15; CDR3nt: TGTGCCAGCAGCGTGACGGCAGGGTACACAGATACGCAGTATTTT; CDR3aa: CASSVTAGYTDTQYF
j_gene: TRBJ2-3; d_gene: TRBD2; v_gene: TRBV7-2; abundance: -; len: 16; CDR3nt: TGTGCCAGCAGCTTGTGGACTAGCGGGGGCACAGATACGCAGTATTTT; CDR3aa: CASSLWTSGGTDTQYF
j_gene: TRBJ2-3; d_gene: -; v_gene: TRBV11-2; abundance: -; len: 16; CDR3nt: TGTGCCAGCAGCTTCAGATCGACACCCCGCACAGATACGCAGTATTTT; CDR3aa: CASSFRSTPRTDTQYF
j_gene: TRBJ1-2; d_gene: -; v_gene: TRBV28; abundance: once; len: 14; CDR3nt: TGTGCCAGCGTGTTCACAGGGTACAGCTATGGCTACACCTTC; CDR3aa: CASVFTGYSYGYTF
j_gene: TRBJ2-5; d_gene: -; v_gene: TRBV5-1; abundance: -; len: 14; CDR3nt: TGCGCCAGCAGCTTTGGACAGTTCCAAGAGACCCAGTACTTC; CDR3aa: CASSFGQFQETQYF
j_gene: TRBJ2-2; d_gene: -; v_gene: TRBV7-9; abundance: -; len: 15; CDR3nt: TGTGCCAGCAGCTCGACCCGCCATTTTGGCAGGGAGCTGTTTTTT; CDR3aa: CASSSTRHFGRELFF
j_gene: TRBJ1-2; d_gene: -; v_gene: TRBV27; abundance: -; len: 13; CDR3nt: TGTGCCAGCAGTTTATCCGGGGCCTATGGCTACACCTTC; CDR3aa: CASSLSGAYGYTF
j_gene: TRBJ1-5; d_gene: -; v_gene: TRBV15; abundance: -; len: 15; CDR3nt: TGTGCCACCAGCAGAGATGGGGGAAACAATCAGCCCCAGCATTTT; CDR3aa: CATSRDGGNNQPQHF
j_gene: TRBJ2-2; d_gene: TRBD2; v_gene: TRBV3-1/TRBV3-2; abundance: -; len: 14; CDR3nt: TGTGCCAGCAGCCAAGGACTAGCAAGTGGGGAGCTGTTTTTT; CDR3aa: CASSQGLASGELFF
j_gene: TRBJ2-1; d_gene: -; v_gene: TRBV5-1; abundance: -; len: 16; CDR3nt: TGCGCCAGCAGGCCAGGGTCCACCACACACTACAATGAGCAGTTCTTC; CDR3aa: CASRPGSTTHYNEQFF
j_gene: TRBJ1-2; d_gene: TRBD1; v_gene: TRBV5-1; abundance: once; len: 16; CDR3nt: TGCGCCAGCAGCTTGGCCTATGGGACAGCTAACTATGGCTACACCTTC; CDR3aa: CASSLAYGTANYGYTF
j_gene: TRBJ1-1; d_gene: -; v_gene: TRBV10-3; abundance: once; len: 14; CDR3nt: TGTGCCATCAGTGAAGTTAGGGGGGCCACTGAAGCTTTCTTT; CDR3aa: CAISEVRGATEAFF
j_gene: TRBJ2-2; d_gene: TRBD2; v_gene: TRBV2; abundance: once; len: 13; CDR3nt: TGTGCCAGCCGCGGGGGGGTCGGCGGGGAGCTGTTTTTT; CDR3aa: CASRGGVGGELFF
j_gene: TRBJ1-4; d_gene: TRBD1; v_gene: TRBV25-1; abundance: -; len: 17; CDR3nt: TGTGCCAGCAGTGACGAGGCGGGACAGGGGGCGAAGGGAAAACTGTTTTTT; CDR3aa: CASSDEAGQGAKGKLFF
j_gene: TRBJ1-1; d_gene: TRBD1; v_gene: TRBV19; abundance: -; len: 13; CDR3nt: TGTGCCAGTAGTCTAACAGGGGGAACTGAAGCTTTCTTT; CDR3aa: CASSLTGGTEAFF
j_gene: TRBJ2-3; d_gene: TRBD2; v_gene: TRBV9; abundance: once; len: 17; CDR3nt: TGTGCCAGCAGCGTCCCCCCCGGGACTAGCATGGAAGATACGCAGTATTTT; CDR3aa: CASSVPPGTSMEDTQYF
j_gene: TRBJ1-1; d_gene: -; v_gene: TRBV27; abundance: once; len: 12; CDR3nt: TGTGCCAGCAGTGCCCGGAACACTGAAGCTTTCTTT; CDR3aa: CASSARNTEAFF
j_gene: TRBJ2-1; d_gene: TRBD2; v_gene: TRBV5-4; abundance: -; len: 12; CDR3nt: TGTGCCAGCAGCCTCCCCAGCGGGAAGCAGTTCTTC; CDR3aa: CASSLPSGKQFF
j_gene: TRBJ1-2; d_gene: -; v_gene: TRBV30; abundance: -; len: 12; CDR3nt: TGTGCCTGGAGTCTGGAGAACTATGGCTACACCTTC; CDR3aa: CAWSLENYGYTF